One and the same sample provided the 2 T cell receptor beta chains below, sequenced in a study of shared clonotypes between healthy human individuals. The assay was immunoSEQ multiplex PCR, and TCRdb's table has in-frame clones only and misses some. The sample holds about 1 million clones, approximately 80% seen once. Sequencing input: memory CD4+ T cells from PBMCs. The subset here: CD45RA-negative fraction. The receptor source for this set is a man aged 18 to 35 in good health. Some clones in this sample may be carry-over from other donors' samples.

The chain joins TRBV7-1 to TRBJ2-6; TRBD1 is a possible D gene (5 bases). TRBV7-1 is treated as an ORF (open reading frame) with a function not yet certain. This CDR3 region has 16 residues. Trimming cost V 3 bases and J 5 bases, with 14 bases left between them. CDR3 protein: CASSSLGQSRANVLTF. The CDR3 nucleotides are TGTGCCAGCAGCTCTCTTGGACAAAGTCGGGCCAACGTCCTGACTTTC.

CDR3 sequence reads: CASSSGLAGLAGELFF. The CDR3 DNA reads TGCGCCAGCAGCTCGGGACTAGCGGGATTGGCCGGGGAGCTGTTTTTT. The chain has TRBV5-1 and TRBJ2-2; 13 bases align to TRBD2. After removal of 3 bases from V and 6 bases from J, the junction contained 5 bases not matched to a gene. The CDR3 is made up of 16 amino acids. CDR1 and CDR2 (germline): SGHRS, YFSETQ. Supplemented by reference TRBV5-1 and TRBJ2-2, the full variable domain reads KAGVTQTPRYLIKTRGQQVTLSCSPISGHRSVSWYQQTPGQGLQFLFEYFSETQRNKGNFPGRFSGRQFSNSRSEMNVSTLELGDSALYLCASSSGLAGLAGELFFGEGSRLTVL.